The subject of this entry is one T cell receptor (beta chain). This record belongs to a study of control samples from healthy donors and cancer patients. The CDR3 is 14 residues long. V was pared by 0 bases and J by 0 bases, with 5 bases between. Germline V gene lookup returns CDR1 LNHDA and CDR2 SQIVND (reference sequence). Sequencing was performed with immunoSEQ multiplex PCR; in TCRdb, only in-frame clones are kept and a portion is missing. The table lists about 73,000 clones, less than 95% of them singletons. What was sequenced was blood. The chain couples TRBV19 to TRBJ1-1, with a tentative D call TRBD1 (5 bases). The TCR was taken from a woman aged 40-49 years in good health. The CDR3 here is CASSIEGVNTEAFF. CDR3 sequence (DNA): TGTGCCAGTAGTATAGAGGGGGTGAACACTGAAGCTTTCTTT.